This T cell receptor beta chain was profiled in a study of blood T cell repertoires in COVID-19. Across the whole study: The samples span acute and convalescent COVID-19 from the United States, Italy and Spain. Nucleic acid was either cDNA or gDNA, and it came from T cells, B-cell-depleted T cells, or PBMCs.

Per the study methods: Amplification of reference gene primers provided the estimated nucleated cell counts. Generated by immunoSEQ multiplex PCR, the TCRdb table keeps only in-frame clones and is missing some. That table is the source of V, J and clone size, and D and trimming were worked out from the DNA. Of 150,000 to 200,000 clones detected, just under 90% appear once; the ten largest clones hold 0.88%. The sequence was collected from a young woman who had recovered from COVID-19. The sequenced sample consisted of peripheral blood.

This CDR3 reads CAWSVQGLGKLFF. Here the CDR3 DNA reads TGTGCCTGGAGTGTGCAGGGCCTAGGTAAACTGTTTTTT. The chain is built from TRBV30 and TRBJ1-4; D perhaps matches TRBD1 (5 bases). CDR1 and CDR2 (germline): GTSNPN, SVGIG (reference sequence). The V gene lost 0 bases and the J gene lost 11 bases, with 13 bases spanning the gap. The CDR3 runs 13 residues.